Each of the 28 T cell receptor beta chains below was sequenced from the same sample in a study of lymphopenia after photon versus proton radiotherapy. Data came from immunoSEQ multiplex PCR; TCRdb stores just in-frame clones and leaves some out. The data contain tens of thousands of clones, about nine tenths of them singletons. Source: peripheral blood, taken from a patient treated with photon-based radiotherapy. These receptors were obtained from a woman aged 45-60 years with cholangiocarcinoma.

CDR3 DNA: TGCAGCGTCTCCAGGGGCACCTACAATGAGCAGTTCTTC. Protein product: CSVSRGTYNEQFF. J is TRBJ2-1 and V is TRBV29-1, with TRBD1 as a possible D gene (6 bases). The CDR3 contains 13 residues. V was pared by 6 bases and J by 2 bases, with 11 bases between. Germline CDR1 SQVTM, CDR2 ANQGSEA.

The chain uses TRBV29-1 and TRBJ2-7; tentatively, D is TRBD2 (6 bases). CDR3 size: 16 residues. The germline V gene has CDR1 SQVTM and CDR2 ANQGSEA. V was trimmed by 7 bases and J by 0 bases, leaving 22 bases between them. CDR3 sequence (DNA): TGCAGCGGCCTGGGTTGGGACTGCAATAGCTCCTACGAGCAGTACTTC. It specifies CSGLGWDCNSSYEQYF.

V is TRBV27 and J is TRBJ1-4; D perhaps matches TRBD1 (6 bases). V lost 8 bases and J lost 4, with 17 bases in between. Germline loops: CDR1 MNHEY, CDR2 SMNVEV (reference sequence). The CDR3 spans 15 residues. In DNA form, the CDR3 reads TGTGCCAGCCGATCTTCAAGGGGGGATAATGAAAAACTGTTTTTT. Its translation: CASRSSRGDNEKLFF.

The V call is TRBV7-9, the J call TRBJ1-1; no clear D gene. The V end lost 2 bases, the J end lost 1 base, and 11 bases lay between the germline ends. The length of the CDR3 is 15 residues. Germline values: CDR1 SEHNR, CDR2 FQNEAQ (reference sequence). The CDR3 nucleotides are TGTGCCAGCAGCTTATCAGGTTCGGGGAACACTGAAGCTTTCTTT. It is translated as CASSLSGSGNTEAFF.

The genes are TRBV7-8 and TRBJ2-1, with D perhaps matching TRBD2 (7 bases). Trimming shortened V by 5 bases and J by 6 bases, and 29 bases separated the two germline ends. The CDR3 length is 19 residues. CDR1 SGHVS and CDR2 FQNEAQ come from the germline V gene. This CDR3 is CASSTLGTPGGGALNEQFF. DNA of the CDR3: TGTGCCAGCAGCACGCTTGGCACCCCGGGGGGCGGGGCCCTCAATGAGCAGTTCTTC.

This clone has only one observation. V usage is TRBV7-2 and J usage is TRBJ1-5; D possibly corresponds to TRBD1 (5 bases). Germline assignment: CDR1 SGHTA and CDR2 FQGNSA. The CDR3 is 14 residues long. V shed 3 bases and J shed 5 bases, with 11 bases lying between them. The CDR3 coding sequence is TGTGCCAGCAGCTTCGACAGCACTTATCAGCCCCAGCATTTT. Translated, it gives CASSFDSTYQPQHF.

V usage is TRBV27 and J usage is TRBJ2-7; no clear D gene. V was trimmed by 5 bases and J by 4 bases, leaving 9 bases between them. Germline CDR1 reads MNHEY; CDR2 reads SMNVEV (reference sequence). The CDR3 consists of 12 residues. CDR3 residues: CASSNQPYEQYF. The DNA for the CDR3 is TGTGCCAGCAGTAACCAACCTTACGAGCAGTACTTC.

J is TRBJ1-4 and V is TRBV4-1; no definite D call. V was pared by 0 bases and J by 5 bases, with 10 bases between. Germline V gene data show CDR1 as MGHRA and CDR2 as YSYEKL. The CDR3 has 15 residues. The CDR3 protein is CASSQDRTENEKLFF. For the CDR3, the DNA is TGCGCCAGCAGCCAAGATAGAACGGAGAATGAAAAACTGTTTTTT.

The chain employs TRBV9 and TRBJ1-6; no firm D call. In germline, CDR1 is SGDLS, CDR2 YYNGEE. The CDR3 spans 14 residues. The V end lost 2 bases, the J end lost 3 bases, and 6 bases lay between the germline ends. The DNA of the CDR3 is TGTGCCAGCAGCGTCCTAGACTATAATTCACCCCTCCACTTT. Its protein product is CASSVLDYNSPLHF. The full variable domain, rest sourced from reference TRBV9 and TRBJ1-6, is DSGVTQTPKHLITATGQRVTLRCSPRSGDLSVYWYQQSLDQGLQFLIQYYNGEERAKGNILERFSAQQFPDLHSELNLSSLELGDSALYFCASSVLDYNSPLHFGNGTRLTVT.

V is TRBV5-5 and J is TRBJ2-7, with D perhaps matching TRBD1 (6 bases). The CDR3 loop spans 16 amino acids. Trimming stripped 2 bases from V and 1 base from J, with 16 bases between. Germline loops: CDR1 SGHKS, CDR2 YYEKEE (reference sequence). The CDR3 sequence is CASSFGQTTWSYEQYF. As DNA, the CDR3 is TGTGCCAGCAGCTTTGGACAGACGACGTGGTCCTACGAGCAGTACTTC.

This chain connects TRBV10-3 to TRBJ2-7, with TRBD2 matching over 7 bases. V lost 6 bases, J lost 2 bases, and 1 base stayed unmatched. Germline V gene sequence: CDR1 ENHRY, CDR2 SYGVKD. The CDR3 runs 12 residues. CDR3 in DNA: TGTGCCATCAGCACTAGCGCCTACGAGCAGTACTTC. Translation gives CAISTSAYEQYF.

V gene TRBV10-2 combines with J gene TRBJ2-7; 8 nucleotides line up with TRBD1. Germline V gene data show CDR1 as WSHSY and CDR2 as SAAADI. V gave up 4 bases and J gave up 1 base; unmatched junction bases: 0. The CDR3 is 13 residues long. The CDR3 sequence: CASSGQGSYEQYF. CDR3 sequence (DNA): TGCGCCAGCAGTGGACAGGGGTCCTACGAGCAGTACTTC.

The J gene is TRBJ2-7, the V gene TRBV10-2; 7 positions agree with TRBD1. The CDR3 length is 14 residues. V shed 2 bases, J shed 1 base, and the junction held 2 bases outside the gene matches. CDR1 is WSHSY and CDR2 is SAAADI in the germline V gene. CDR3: CASSEGDRSYEQYF. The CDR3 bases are TGCGCCAGCAGTGAGGGGGACAGATCCTACGAGCAGTACTTC.

CDR3 nucleotides: TGTGCCACCACCCCCCGGGGCGTATTTCAGCCCCAGCATTTT. Translating gives CATTPRGVFQPQHF. The gene calls are TRBV15 and TRBJ1-5, with TRBD1 as a possible D gene (5 bases). The ends were cut back, 7 bases at V and 6 bases at J, with 16 bases in the middle. Germline-derived CDR1 and CDR2 are LNHNV and YYDKDF (reference sequence). The CDR3 is 14 amino acids.

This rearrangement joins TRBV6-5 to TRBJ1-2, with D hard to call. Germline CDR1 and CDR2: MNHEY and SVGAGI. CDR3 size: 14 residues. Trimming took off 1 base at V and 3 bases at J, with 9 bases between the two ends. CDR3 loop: CASSYFDGYYGYTF. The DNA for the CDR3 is TGTGCCAGCAGTTACTTCGATGGATACTATGGCTACACCTTC.

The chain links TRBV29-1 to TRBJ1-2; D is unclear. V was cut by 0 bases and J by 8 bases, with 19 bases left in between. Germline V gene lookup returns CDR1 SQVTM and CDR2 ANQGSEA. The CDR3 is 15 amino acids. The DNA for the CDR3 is TGCAGCGTTGAAGAACTTATCGGGATAAATTACGGCTACACCTTC. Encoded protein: CSVEELIGINYGYTF.

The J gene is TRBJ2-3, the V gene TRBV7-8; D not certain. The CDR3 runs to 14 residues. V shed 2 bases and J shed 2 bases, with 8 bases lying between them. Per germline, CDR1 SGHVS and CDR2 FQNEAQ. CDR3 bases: TGTGCCAGCAGCTTAAGTTCCCTCACAGATACGCAGTATTTT. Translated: CASSLSSLTDTQYF.

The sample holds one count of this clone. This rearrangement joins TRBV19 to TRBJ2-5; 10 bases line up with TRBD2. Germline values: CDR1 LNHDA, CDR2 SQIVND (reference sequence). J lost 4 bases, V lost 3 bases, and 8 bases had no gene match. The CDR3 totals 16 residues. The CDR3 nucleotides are TGTGCCAGTAGTATTGGGAGCGGGGGGGCTAGAGAGACCCAGTACTTC. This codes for CASSIGSGGARETQYF.

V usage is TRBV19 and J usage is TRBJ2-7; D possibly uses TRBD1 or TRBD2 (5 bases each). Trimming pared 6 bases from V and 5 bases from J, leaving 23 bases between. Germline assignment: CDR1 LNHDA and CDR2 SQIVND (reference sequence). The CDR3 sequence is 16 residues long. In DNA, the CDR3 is TGTGCCAGTAGCCTCCGACAGCGGACTCATCCCGACGAGCAGTACTTC. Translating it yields CASSLRQRTHPDEQYF. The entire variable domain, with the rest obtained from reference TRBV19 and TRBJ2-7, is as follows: DGGITQSPKYLFRKEGQNVTLSCEQNLNHDAMYWYRQDPGQGLRLIYYSQIVNDFQKGDIAEGYSVSREKKESFPLTVTSAQKNPTAFYLCASSLRQRTHPDEQYFGPGTRLTVT.

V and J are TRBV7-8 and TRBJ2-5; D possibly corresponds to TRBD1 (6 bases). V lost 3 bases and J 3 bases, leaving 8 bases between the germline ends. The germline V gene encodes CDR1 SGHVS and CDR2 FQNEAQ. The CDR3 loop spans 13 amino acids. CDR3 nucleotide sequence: TGTGCCAGCAGCTTCCAGGGGAAAGAGACCCAGTACTTC. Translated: CASSFQGKETQYF.

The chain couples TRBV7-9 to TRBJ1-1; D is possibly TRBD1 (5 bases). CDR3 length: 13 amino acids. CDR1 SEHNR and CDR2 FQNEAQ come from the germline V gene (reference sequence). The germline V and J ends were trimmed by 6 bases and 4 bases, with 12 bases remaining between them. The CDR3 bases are TGTGCCAGCAGGGCCCCAGACAGCACTGAAGCTTTCTTT. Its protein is CASRAPDSTEAFF.

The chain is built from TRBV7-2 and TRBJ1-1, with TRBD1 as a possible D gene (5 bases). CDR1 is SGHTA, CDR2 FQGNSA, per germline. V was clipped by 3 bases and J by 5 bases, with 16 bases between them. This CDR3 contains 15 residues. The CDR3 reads CASSFPFLGETEAFF. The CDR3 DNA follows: TGTGCCAGCAGCTTCCCCTTCCTAGGGGAAACTGAAGCTTTCTTT.

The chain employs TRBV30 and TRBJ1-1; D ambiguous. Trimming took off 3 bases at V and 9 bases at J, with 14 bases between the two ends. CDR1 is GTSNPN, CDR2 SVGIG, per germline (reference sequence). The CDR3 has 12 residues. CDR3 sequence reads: CAWRLAGRKAFF. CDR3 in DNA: TGTGCCTGGAGGCTTGCGGGCAGGAAAGCTTTCTTT.

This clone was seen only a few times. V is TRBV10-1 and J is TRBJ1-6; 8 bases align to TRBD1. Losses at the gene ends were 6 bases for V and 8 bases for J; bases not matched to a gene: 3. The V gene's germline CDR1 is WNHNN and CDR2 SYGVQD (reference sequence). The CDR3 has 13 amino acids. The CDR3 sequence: CASRGQGDSPLHF. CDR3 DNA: TGCGCCAGCAGAGGACAGGGCGATTCACCCCTCCACTTT.

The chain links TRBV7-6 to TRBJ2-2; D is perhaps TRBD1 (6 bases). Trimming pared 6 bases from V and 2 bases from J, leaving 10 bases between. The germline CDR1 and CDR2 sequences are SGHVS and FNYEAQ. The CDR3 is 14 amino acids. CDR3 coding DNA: TGTGCCAGCAGGGGACAATTTAACACCGGGGAGCTGTTTTTT. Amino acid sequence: CASRGQFNTGELFF. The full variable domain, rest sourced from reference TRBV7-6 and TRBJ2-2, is GAGVSQSPRYKVTKRGQDVALRCDPISGHVSLYWYRQALGQGPEFLTYFNYEAQQDKSGLPNDRFSAERPEGSISTLTIQRTEQRDSAMYRCASRGQFNTGELFFGEGSRLTVL.

This CDR3 is CASSSPAGGWETQYF. CDR3 DNA sequence: TGTGCCAGCAGCTCCCCCGCGGGGGGATGGGAGACCCAGTACTTC. The V call is TRBV7-9, the J call TRBJ2-5, with TRBD2 identical over 8 bases. The CDR3 has 15 residues. Germline values: CDR1 SEHNR, CDR2 FQNEAQ (reference sequence). V was pared by 4 bases and J by 5 bases, with 9 bases of the junction left unmatched.

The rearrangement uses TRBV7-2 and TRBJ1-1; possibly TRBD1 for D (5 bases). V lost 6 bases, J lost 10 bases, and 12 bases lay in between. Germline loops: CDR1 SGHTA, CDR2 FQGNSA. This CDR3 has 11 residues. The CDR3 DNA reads TGTGCCAGCAGTCTGGATGGGGGAGCTTTCTTT. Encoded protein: CASSLDGGAFF.

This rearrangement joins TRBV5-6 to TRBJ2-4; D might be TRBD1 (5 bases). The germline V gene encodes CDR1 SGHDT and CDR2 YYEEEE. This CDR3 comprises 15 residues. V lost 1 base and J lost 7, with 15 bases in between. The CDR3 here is CASSLWGHPRNIQYF. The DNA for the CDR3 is TGTGCCAGCAGCTTGTGGGGCCACCCACGGAACATTCAGTACTTC.